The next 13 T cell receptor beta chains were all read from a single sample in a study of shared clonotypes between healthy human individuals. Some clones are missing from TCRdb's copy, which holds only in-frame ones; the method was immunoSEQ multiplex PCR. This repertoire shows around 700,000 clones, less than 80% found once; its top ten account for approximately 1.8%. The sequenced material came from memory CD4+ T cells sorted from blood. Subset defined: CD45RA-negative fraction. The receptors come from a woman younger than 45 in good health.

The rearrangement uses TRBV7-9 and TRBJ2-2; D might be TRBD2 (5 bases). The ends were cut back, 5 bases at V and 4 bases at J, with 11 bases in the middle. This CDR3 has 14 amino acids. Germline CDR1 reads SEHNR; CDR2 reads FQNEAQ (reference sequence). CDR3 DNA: TGTGCCAGCAGCCTAACGGGGAGCACCGGGGAGCTGTTTTTT. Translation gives CASSLTGSTGELFF.

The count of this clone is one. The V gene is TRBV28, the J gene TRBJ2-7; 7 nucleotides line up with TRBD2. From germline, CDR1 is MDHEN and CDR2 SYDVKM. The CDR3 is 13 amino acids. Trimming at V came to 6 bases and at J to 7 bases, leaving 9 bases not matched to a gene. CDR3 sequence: CASSSRGEGEQYF. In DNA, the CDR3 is TGTGCCAGCAGCTCCCGGGGGGAGGGGGAGCAGTACTTC.

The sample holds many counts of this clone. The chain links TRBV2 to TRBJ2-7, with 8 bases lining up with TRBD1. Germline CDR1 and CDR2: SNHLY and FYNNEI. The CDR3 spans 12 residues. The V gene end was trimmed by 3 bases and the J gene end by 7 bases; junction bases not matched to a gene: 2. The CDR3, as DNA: TGTGCCAGCAGTGACTACAGGGGGGAGCAGTACTTC. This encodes CASSDYRGEQYF. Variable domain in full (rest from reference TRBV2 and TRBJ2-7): EPEVTQTPSHQVTQMGQEVILRCVPISNHLYFYWYRQILGQKVEFLVSFYNNEISEKSEIFDDQFSVERPDGSNFTLKIRSTKLEDSAMYFCASSDYRGEQYFGPGTRLTVT.

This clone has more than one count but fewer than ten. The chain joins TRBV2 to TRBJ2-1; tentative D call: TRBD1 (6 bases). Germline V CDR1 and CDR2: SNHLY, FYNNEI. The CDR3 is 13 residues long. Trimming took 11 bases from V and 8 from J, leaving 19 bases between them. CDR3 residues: CAGSRDTRHEQFF. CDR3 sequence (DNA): TGTGCCGGCTCCCGGGACACCCGCCATGAGCAGTTCTTC.

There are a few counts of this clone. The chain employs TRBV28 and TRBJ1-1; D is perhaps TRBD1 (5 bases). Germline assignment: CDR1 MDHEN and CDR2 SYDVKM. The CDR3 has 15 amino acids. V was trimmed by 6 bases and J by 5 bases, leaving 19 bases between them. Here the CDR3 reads CASSLAGSWKTEAFF. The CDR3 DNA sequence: TGTGCCAGCAGCCTTGCAGGGAGTTGGAAAACTGAAGCTTTCTTT.

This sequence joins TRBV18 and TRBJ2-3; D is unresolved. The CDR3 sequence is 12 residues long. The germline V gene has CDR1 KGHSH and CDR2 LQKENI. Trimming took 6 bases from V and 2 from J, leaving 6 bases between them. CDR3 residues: CASSPITDTQYF. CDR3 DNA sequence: TGTGCCAGCTCGCCGATCACAGATACGCAGTATTTT.

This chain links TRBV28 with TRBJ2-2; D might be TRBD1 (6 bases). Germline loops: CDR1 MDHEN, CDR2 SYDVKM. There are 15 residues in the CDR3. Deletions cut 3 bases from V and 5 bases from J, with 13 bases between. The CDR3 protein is CASSFPGTITGELFF. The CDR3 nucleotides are TGTGCCAGCAGTTTTCCCGGGACAATTACCGGGGAGCTGTTTTTT.

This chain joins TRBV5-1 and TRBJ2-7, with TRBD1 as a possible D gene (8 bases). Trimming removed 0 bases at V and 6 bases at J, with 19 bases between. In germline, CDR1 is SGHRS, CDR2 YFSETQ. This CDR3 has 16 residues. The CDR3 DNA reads TGCGCCAGCAGCTTGGGGCCCGGGACAGGCGGGGGCGAGCAGTACTTC. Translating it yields CASSLGPGTGGGEQYF.

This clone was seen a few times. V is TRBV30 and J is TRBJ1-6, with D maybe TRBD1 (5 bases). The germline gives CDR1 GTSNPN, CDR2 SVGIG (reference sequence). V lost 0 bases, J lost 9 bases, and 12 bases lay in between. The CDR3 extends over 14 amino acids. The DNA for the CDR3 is TGTGCCTGGAGTGTACGGCCAAGGGGTTCACCCCTCCACTTT. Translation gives CAWSVRPRGSPLHF.

CDR3 nucleotide sequence: TGTGCCATCAGTGAGTCGGAAGGTAGCGGAGACTACAATGAGCAGTTCTTC. It is translated as CAISESEGSGDYNEQFF. The chain is built from TRBV10-3 and TRBJ2-1; D might be TRBD2 (6 bases). The CDR3 totals 17 residues. From germline, CDR1 is ENHRY and CDR2 SYGVKD. Trimming cost V 0 bases and J 3 bases, with 15 bases left between them.

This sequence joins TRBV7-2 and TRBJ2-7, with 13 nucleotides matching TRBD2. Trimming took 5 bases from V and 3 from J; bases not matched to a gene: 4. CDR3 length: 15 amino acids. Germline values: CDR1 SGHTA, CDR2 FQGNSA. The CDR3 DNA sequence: TGTGCCAGCAGCCCCGGGACTAGCGGGAACTACGAGCAGTACTTC. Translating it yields CASSPGTSGNYEQYF.

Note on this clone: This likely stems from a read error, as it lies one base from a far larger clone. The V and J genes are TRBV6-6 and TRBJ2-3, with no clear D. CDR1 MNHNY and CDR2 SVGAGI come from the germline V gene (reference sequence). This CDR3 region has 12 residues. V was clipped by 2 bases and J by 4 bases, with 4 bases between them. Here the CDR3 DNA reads TGTGCCAGCAGTTACGCGCCAGATACGCAGTATTTT. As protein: CASSYAPDTQYF.

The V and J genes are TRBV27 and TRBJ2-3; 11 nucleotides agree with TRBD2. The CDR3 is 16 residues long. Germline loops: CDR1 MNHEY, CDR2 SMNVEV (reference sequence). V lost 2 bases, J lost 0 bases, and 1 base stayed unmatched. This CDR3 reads CASSLRLAGSTDTQYF. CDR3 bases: TGTGCCAGCAGTTTAAGACTAGCGGGAAGCACAGATACGCAGTATTTT.